The clone carrying this T cell receptor beta chain was seen repeatedly, ten times or more. Antigen unknown. The data derive from a study of neurological immune-mediated disorders. Study findings and constraints: CDR3 amino acid sequences of expanded clones were not shared across subjects, a result suggesting private repertoires in all groups. The greatest TCR clonal expansion appeared in HTLV-1-associated myelopathy and the smallest, falling below healthy controls, in multiple sclerosis.

The cDNA came from 5'RACE, which used 10-nucleotide random UMIs. Per sequencing run, 15-18 subjects together gave over 190 million TCR-beta sequences. TCRdb re-called the 5' RACE reads through MiXCR, storing one row per CDR3 protein. The profile shows 30,000 to 40,000 distinct CDR3 sequences, more than 6.5% of them singletons. Deletions cut 5 bases from V and 0 bases from J, with 10 bases between. The CDR3 contains 13 residues. Germline-derived CDR1 and CDR2 are SQVTM and ANQGSEA. This receptor was obtained from a woman between 40 and 50 years old in good health. The sample consisted of PBMCs. The rearrangement links TRBV29-1 to TRBJ1-1; possibly TRBD1 for D (6 bases). The CDR3 region is CSVSTGLNTEAFF. Here the CDR3 DNA reads TGCAGCGTTTCGACAGGATTGAACACTGAAGCTTTCTTT.